This T cell receptor (beta chain) was retrieved from a study of T-cell memory formation after mild COVID-19. The study, taken as a whole, reports: Within pre-infection memory, some responding clones were found, suggesting cross-reactive memory joined.

5'RACE primed from the constant segment yielded TCR alpha and TCR beta cDNA libraries bearing sample barcodes and UMIs. TCRdb independently ran MiXCR on the 5' RACE reads; one entry per CDR3 protein. The sample shows hundreds of thousands of distinct CDR3 sequences, around 17% of them seen only once. Trimming cost V 7 bases and J 3 bases; bases outside gene matches: 21. The CDR3 loop spans 17 amino acids. Germline lookup yields CDR1 SQVTM and CDR2 ANQGSEA. Turning to this clonotype: Its matching antigen is unknown.

Input material: PBMCs or a T cell subset sorted from them (not recorded which). This sequence joins TRBV29-1 and TRBJ2-7; 7 nucleotides match TRBD1. The TCR was taken from an adult woman who had mild COVID-19 (a few samples of this study predate the infection). Cell type and time point are not known. The CDR3 loop reads CSAVKGTARLPGYEQYF. The CDR3 region has the DNA TGCAGCGCCGTAAAAGGGACAGCGAGATTGCCGGGCTACGAGCAGTACTTC.